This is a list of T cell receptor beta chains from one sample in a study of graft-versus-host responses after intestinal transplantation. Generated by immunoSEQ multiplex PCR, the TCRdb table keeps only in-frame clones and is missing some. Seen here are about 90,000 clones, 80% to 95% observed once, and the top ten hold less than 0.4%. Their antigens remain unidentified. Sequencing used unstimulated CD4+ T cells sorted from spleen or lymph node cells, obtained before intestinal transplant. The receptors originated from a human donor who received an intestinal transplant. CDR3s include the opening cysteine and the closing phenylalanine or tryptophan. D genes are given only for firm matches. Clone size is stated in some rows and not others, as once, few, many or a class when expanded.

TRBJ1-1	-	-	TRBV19	TGTGCCAGTAGTATAGTGAGAATCAACACTGAAGCTTTCTTT	CASSIVRINTEAFF
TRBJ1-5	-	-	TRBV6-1	TGTGCTGGGGCCAGGGAGTTGGCCGGCAATCAGCCCCAGCATTTT	CAGARELAGNQPQHF
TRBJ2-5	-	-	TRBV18	TGTGCCAGCTCACCACAGTCATCGGAGGCCCAGTACTTC	CASSPQSSEAQYF
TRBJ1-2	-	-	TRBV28	TGTGCCAGCAGTCTCCCGGGGAATCCTAACTATGGCTACACCTTC	CASSLPGNPNYGYTF
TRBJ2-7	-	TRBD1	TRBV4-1	TGCGCCAGCAGCCGACAGGGTCTCGCCTACGAGCAGTACTTC	CASSRQGLAYEQYF
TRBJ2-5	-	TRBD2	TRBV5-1	TGCGCCAGCAGCACTGGACTAGCGGGTACGGAGACCCAGTACTTC	CASSTGLAGTETQYF
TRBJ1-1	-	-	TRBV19	TGTGCCAGTAGTATATCACCCCTTTCTGAAGCTTTCTTT	CASSISPLSEAFF
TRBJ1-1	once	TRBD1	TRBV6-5	TGTGCCAGCGCTGTGACAGGGGGCCTGAACACTGAAGCTTTCTTT	CASAVTGGLNTEAFF
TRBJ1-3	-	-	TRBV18	TGTGCCAGCTCACCATTGACCGGGCCTCAGACGCGAAACACCATATATTTT	CASSPLTGPQTRNTIYF
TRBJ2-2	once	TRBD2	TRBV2	TGTGCCAGCACCGGGACTAGCGGGACGTCCGGGGAGCTGTTTTTT	CASTGTSGTSGELFF
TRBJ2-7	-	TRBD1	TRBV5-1	TGCGCCAGCAGCCGGGACAGAGCCTACGAGCAGTACTTC	CASSRDRAYEQYF
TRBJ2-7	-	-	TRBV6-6	TGTGCCAGCACCTGGACCGATAGCTCCTACGAGCAGTACTTC	CASTWTDSSYEQYF
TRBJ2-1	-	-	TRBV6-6	TGTGCCAGCAGTACGACTAGTACAAGGGAGTTCTTC	CASSTTSTREFF
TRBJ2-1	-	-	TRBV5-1	TGCGCCAGCAGCTTGGAAGGCAGGGGGGATGAGCAGTTCTTC	CASSLEGRGDEQFF
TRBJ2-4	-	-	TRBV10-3	TGTGCCATCAGTGAGTCCGCGGTCTACAGCGCCAAAAACATTCAGTACTTC	CAISESAVYSAKNIQYF
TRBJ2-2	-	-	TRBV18	TGTGCCAGCTCACCACAGGGAGCCGGGGAGCTGTTTTTT	CASSPQGAGELFF
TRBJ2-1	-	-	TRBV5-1	TGCGCCAGCTCTACGATAGTTTCAAATGAGCAGTTCTTC	CASSTIVSNEQFF
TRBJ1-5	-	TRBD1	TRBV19	TGTGCCACCGCCGGGACAGCTATAAATCAGCCCCAGCATTTT	CATAGTAINQPQHF
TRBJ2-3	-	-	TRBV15	TGTGCCACCAGCAGGTATGAGTCAGATACGCAGTATTTT	CATSRYESDTQYF
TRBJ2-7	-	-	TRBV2	TGTGCCAGCAAGGCGGGACGCTCCTCGTACGAGCAGTACTTC	CASKAGRSSYEQYF
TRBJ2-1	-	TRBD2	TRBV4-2	TGTGCCAGCAGCCAAGTGACTAGCGGGAGCCATGAGCAGTTCTTC	CASSQVTSGSHEQFF
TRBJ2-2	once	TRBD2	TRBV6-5	TGTGCCAGCAGCCGCGGGGGGTACACCGGGGAGCTGTTTTTT	CASSRGGYTGELFF
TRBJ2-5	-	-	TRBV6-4	TGTGCCAGCAGTGACGGGATTGGCCTGCGGGAGACCCAGTACTTC	CASSDGIGLRETQYF
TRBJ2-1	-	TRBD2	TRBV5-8	TGTGCCAGCAGCTCGATGCAACGACTAGCTAAGGTTTATCATGAGCAGTTCTTC	CASSSMQRLAKVYHEQFF
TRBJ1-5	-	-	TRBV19	TGTGCCAGTAGTGGGGACACCCTAAGCAATCAGCCCCAGCATTTT	CASSGDTLSNQPQHF
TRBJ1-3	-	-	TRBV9	TGTGCCAGCAGCGTAGAGAGATTGGGCCGGATTGGAAACACCATATATTTT	CASSVERLGRIGNTIYF
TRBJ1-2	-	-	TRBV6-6	TGTGCCAGCAGTTACTCGACAGCCGGGCGCGGCGGCTACACCTTC	CASSYSTAGRGGYTF
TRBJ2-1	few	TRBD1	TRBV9	TGTGCCAGCAGCGAGACAGGGGGCTTCTACAATGAGCAGTTCTTC	CASSETGGFYNEQFF
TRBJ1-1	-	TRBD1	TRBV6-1	TGTGCCAGCAGTGATTTCTTCCAGGGGGCTGAAGCTTTCTTT	CASSDFFQGAEAFF
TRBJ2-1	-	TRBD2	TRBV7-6	TGTGCCAGCAGCTTAGAGGGACTAGCGGGCAATGAGCAGTTCTTC	CASSLEGLAGNEQFF
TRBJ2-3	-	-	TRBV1	TGCACCAGCAGCCAAGTGGAACTAGCGAAACCCACAGATACGCAGTATTTT	CTSSQVELAKPTDTQYF
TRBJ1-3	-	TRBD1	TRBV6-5	TGTGCCAGCGGCACCGACAGGGGAGTGGGAAACACCATATATTTT	CASGTDRGVGNTIYF